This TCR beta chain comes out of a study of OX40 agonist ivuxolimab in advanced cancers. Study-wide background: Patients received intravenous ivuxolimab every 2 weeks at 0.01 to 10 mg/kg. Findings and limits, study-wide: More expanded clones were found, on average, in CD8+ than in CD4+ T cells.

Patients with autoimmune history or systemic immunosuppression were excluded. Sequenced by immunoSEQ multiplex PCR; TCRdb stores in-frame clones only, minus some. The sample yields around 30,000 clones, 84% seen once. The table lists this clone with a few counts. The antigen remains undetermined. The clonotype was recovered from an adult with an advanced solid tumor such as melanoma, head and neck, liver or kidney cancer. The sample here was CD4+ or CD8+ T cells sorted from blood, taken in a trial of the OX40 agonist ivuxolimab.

Here the CDR3 reads CASTAPSDEQYF. The CDR3 DNA reads as TGTGCCAGCACGGCCCCATCCGACGAGCAGTACTTC. The chain has TRBV6-6 and TRBJ2-7; D remains unclear. Trimming took off 7 bases at V and 5 bases at J, with 12 bases between the two ends. The CDR3 has 12 amino acids. CDR1 and CDR2 from the germline V gene are MNHNY and SVGAGI (reference sequence).